The 27 T cell receptor beta chains listed next were all sequenced from one sample in a study of cytomegalovirus exposure and HLA in healthy donors. 13 Jbeta primers and 60 Vbeta primers were used for the PCR. Method: immunoSEQ multiplex PCR; TCRdb's copy keeps in-frame clones and lacks some. The table includes some 200,000 clones, 77% detected once. Sequencing was done on a sample of PBMCs. The source of these receptors is an older woman in good health and CMV-seropositive.

The chain combines TRBV6-5 with TRBJ2-7; maybe TRBD1 (5 bases). Germline V CDR1 and CDR2: MNHEY, SVGAGI. Trimming took off 0 bases at V and 3 bases at J, with 9 bases between the two ends. CDR3 size: 14 residues. The CDR3 protein is CASSYSGANYEQYF. CDR3 nucleotide sequence: TGTGCCAGCAGTTACTCAGGGGCGAACTACGAGCAGTACTTC.

The rearrangement links TRBV7-8 to TRBJ1-5; the D gene is possibly TRBD1 (6 bases). The germline V gene has CDR1 SGHVS and CDR2 FQNEAQ. This CDR3 has 18 amino acids. V lost 5 bases, J lost 2 bases, and 22 bases lay in between. The CDR3 DNA follows: TGTGCCAGCAGCCAAGGGGGACCCCAGGGCATCGGCAATCAGCCCCAGCATTTT. It yields the protein CASSQGGPQGIGNQPQHF.

V is TRBV27 and J is TRBJ1-5; D is unclear. This CDR3 is built from 12 residues. V shed 7 bases and J shed 7 bases, with 11 bases lying between them. Germline V CDR1 and CDR2: MNHEY, SMNVEV (reference sequence). CDR3 DNA: TGTGCCAGCATTACCCCGGGACAGCCCCAGCATTTT. Translation gives CASITPGQPQHF.

V and J are TRBV5-5 and TRBJ1-4, with 7 nucleotides matching TRBD1. V trimming: 8 bases; J trimming: 2 bases; junction bases outside the gene matches: 6. Germline V gives CDR1 SGHKS, CDR2 YYEKEE (reference sequence). The CDR3 length is 14 residues. The CDR3 DNA follows: TGTGCCAGTAAGCTGACAGGGACTAATGAAAAACTGTTTTTT. This gives the protein CASKLTGTNEKLFF.

The chain couples TRBV19 to TRBJ2-4; weak D call: TRBD1 (6 bases). Germline V gene data show CDR1 as LNHDA and CDR2 as SQIVND (reference sequence). Trimming pared 5 bases from V and 0 bases from J, leaving 14 bases between. The length of the CDR3 is 16 residues. The CDR3 loop reads CASSVTGKLAKNIQYF. DNA of the CDR3: TGTGCCAGTAGTGTTACAGGGAAATTAGCCAAAAACATTCAGTACTTC.

The chain is built from TRBV25-1 and TRBJ1-4; TRBD1 is a possible D gene (6 bases). Trimming cost V 4 bases and J 4 bases, with 10 bases left between them. Germline CDR1 and CDR2: MGHDK and SYGVNS. This CDR3 is 14 amino acids long. The CDR3 DNA is TGTGCCAGCAGTGTGACAGGAGGTAATGAAAAACTGTTTTTT. This encodes CASSVTGGNEKLFF.

This chain uses TRBV5-4 with TRBJ2-5; TRBD1 matches 7 bases. The end of the DNA is better explained by TRBJ2-7, so the J call may be wrong. This CDR3 is 14 amino acids long. Germline lookup yields CDR1 SGHNT and CDR2 YYREEE (reference sequence). CDR3 in amino acids: CASSSGTEFYEQYF. The CDR3 bases are TGTGCCAGCAGCTCCGGGACAGAGTTCTACGAGCAGTACTTC.

V usage is TRBV6-1 and J usage is TRBJ1-2; 7 bases fit TRBD1. CDR1 and CDR2 (germline): MNHNS, SASEGT. The CDR3 length is 11 residues. V gave up 6 bases and J gave up 9 bases; unmatched junction bases: 4. The CDR3 loop reads CASSHRGSYTF. Written as DNA, the CDR3 is TGTGCCAGCAGCCACAGGGGAAGCTACACCTTC.

The V call is TRBV29-1, the J call TRBJ2-3; no definite D call. CDR3 size: 14 residues. Germline CDR1 and CDR2: SQVTM and ANQGSEA. The ends were cut back, 4 bases at V and 2 bases at J, with 13 bases in the middle. DNA of the CDR3: TGCAGCGTTGGCGGCGAGTCAAACACAGATACGCAGTATTTT. Its translation is CSVGGESNTDTQYF.

V usage is TRBV29-1 and J usage is TRBJ2-5; 8 bases line up with TRBD1. The J call is uncertain, as TRBJ2-7 better fits the DNA end. Germline CDR1 is SQVTM and CDR2 is ANQGSEA. The CDR3 extends over 12 amino acids. CDR3 amino acids: CSVGTGLNEQYF. In DNA, the CDR3 is TGCAGCGTTGGGACAGGGCTAAACGAGCAGTACTTC.

To note about this clone: The identical CDR3 is also encoded by other nucleotide sequences in the sample. J is TRBJ1-4 and V is TRBV2; TRBD1 might be the D (6 bases). Trimming shortened V by 5 bases and J by 7 bases, and 11 bases separated the two germline ends. Germline-derived CDR1 and CDR2 are SNHLY and FYNNEI. CDR3 length equals 13 residues. CDR3 bases: TGTGCCAGCAGTACAGGGTTGACTGAAAAACTGTTTTTT. Its protein is CASSTGLTEKLFF.

The V gene is TRBV5-6, the J gene TRBJ1-6; D is possibly TRBD1 (6 bases). V was clipped by 5 bases and J by 14 bases, with 29 bases between them. CDR3 length: 17 amino acids. CDR1 is SGHDT, CDR2 YYEEEE, per germline. CDR3 nucleotides: TGTGCCAGCAGTACCAGAAGCGGGACACCGGTCAAACCGGCCCTCCACTTT. This codes for CASSTRSGTPVKPALHF.

The V and J genes are TRBV5-5 and TRBJ2-2; a possible D gene is TRBD1 (6 bases). CDR1 SGHKS and CDR2 YYEKEE come from the germline V gene (reference sequence). This CDR3 region has 14 residues. V shed 4 bases and J shed 3 bases, with 10 bases lying between them. CDR3 protein: CASSGQGYTGELFF. The CDR3 DNA reads as TGTGCCAGCAGCGGGCAGGGGTACACCGGGGAGCTGTTTTTT.

In its sample, this clone was seen once. CDR3 region: CASSSSDSLIFDGYTF. DNA for the CDR3: TGTGCCAGCAGCTCATCGGACAGTCTTATATTTGATGGCTACACCTTC. This sequence joins TRBV7-9 and TRBJ1-2; D may be TRBD1 (6 bases). Trimming stripped 4 bases from V and 6 bases from J, with 21 bases between. The CDR3 is 16 residues long. Germline values: CDR1 SEHNR, CDR2 FQNEAQ (reference sequence).

The V gene is TRBV19, the J gene TRBJ1-3; D remains ambiguous. V was pared by 3 bases and J by 0 bases, with 6 bases between. Germline CDR1 and CDR2: LNHDA and SQIVND (reference sequence). The CDR3 has 14 amino acids. The CDR3 reads CASSIQSSGNTIYF. The CDR3 nucleotides read TGTGCCAGTAGTATCCAGTCCTCTGGAAACACCATATATTTT.

This chain connects TRBV7-7 to TRBJ2-2, with D hard to call. This CDR3 is 14 amino acids long. CDR1 and CDR2 from the germline V gene are SSHAT and FNYEAQ (reference sequence). V lost 1 base and J 10 bases, leaving 13 bases between the germline ends. Here the CDR3 reads CASSLEIGAMELFF. In DNA form, the CDR3 reads TGTGCCAGCAGCTTAGAAATTGGAGCGATGGAGCTGTTTTTT.

This clone was seen a single time. The V gene is TRBV5-1, the J gene TRBJ1-5; D possibly corresponds to TRBD1 (5 bases). Germline V gene sequence: CDR1 SGHRS, CDR2 YFSETQ. The CDR3 sequence is 14 residues long. The V and J ends lost 0 bases and 4 bases respectively, with 8 bases between them. CDR3 sequence (DNA): TGCGCCAGCAGCTTGGTTCCAGGGAATCAGCCCCAGCATTTT. This translates into CASSLVPGNQPQHF.

The chain uses TRBV10-3 and TRBJ2-5, with 9 bases that match TRBD1. V trimming: 3 bases; J trimming: 5 bases; junction bases outside the gene matches: 7. Germline V gives CDR1 ENHRY, CDR2 SYGVKD. The CDR3 sequence is 15 residues long. The CDR3 spells CAISDPDRGGETQYF. The CDR3 DNA follows: TGTGCCATCAGTGACCCGGACAGGGGTGGTGAGACCCAGTACTTC.

V gene TRBV6-5 combines with J gene TRBJ2-4; maybe TRBD2 (7 bases). Trimming took 2 bases from V and 6 from J, leaving 14 bases between them. Looked up from germline, CDR1 is MNHEY and CDR2 is SVGAGI. The CDR3 is 15 residues long. Here the CDR3 reads CASSYERGGGNIQYF. The CDR3 nucleotides read TGTGCCAGCAGTTACGAGAGGGGGGGCGGAAACATTCAGTACTTC.

This chain links TRBV9 with TRBJ2-5; 8 nucleotides agree with TRBD1. Trimming cost V 2 bases and J 3 bases; bases outside gene matches: 3. This CDR3 is built from 14 residues. Germline V gene data show CDR1 as SGDLS and CDR2 as YYNGEE. CDR3 sequence reads: CASSVTTGEETQYF. As DNA, the CDR3 is TGTGCCAGCAGCGTGACGACAGGGGAAGAGACCCAGTACTTC.

The chain couples TRBV6-5 to TRBJ2-2; TRBD1 agrees at 10 bases. Germline CDR1 is MNHEY and CDR2 is SVGAGI. The CDR3 is 14 amino acids. V shed 2 bases, J shed 6 bases, and the junction held 0 bases outside the gene matches. The CDR3 DNA reads as TGTGCCAGCAGTTACGGACAGGGGGCCGGGGAGCTGTTTTTT. Protein: CASSYGQGAGELFF.

V gene TRBV5-1 combines with J gene TRBJ2-7, with D maybe TRBD2 (6 bases). V lost 5 bases and J 5 bases, leaving 8 bases between the germline ends. The CDR3 runs 11 residues. CDR1 is SGHRS, CDR2 YFSETQ, per germline. CDR3 residues: CASRTGDEQYF. The CDR3 DNA is TGCGCCAGCAGGACGGGGGACGAGCAGTACTTC.

This clone has a handful of counts. The chain has TRBV28 and TRBJ1-4; D is perhaps TRBD1 (6 bases). This CDR3 is 16 amino acids long. V dropped 3 bases and J dropped 2 bases, with 13 bases sitting between them. CDR1 and CDR2 (germline): MDHEN, SYDVKM. The CDR3 is CASSLRLGGTNEKLFF. CDR3 sequence (DNA): TGTGCCAGCAGTTTGAGATTAGGGGGTACTAATGAAAAACTGTTTTTT. The complete variable domain, with remaining parts taken from reference TRBV28 and TRBJ1-4, reads DVKVTQSSRYLVKRTGEKVFLECVQDMDHENMFWYRQDPGLGLRLIYFSYDVKMKEKGDIPEGYSVSREKKERFSLILESASTNQTSMYLCASSLRLGGTNEKLFFGSGTQLSVL.

The chain is built from TRBV6-6 and TRBJ2-7; D is uncertain. CDR1 is MNHNY and CDR2 is SVGAGI in the germline V gene (reference sequence). V lost 5 bases to trimming and J lost 7 bases, with 21 bases between them. This CDR3 is 15 amino acids long. DNA for the CDR3: TGTGCCAGCAGTCAGTCTTATTCGGGTGGTGAAGAGCAGTACTTC. This codes for CASSQSYSGGEEQYF.

The CDR3 spells CASSVSLSDGTDTQYF. CDR3 sequence (DNA): TGTGCCAGTAGTGTTTCGCTAAGCGACGGCACAGATACGCAGTATTTT. The V and J genes are TRBV19 and TRBJ2-3; D is ambiguous. CDR1 and CDR2 (germline): LNHDA, SQIVND (reference sequence). The CDR3 sequence is 16 residues long. V was trimmed by 5 bases and J by 1 base, leaving 16 bases between them. Full variable domain (outside the CDR3, taken from reference TRBV19 and TRBJ2-3): DGGITQSPKYLFRKEGQNVTLSCEQNLNHDAMYWYRQDPGQGLRLIYYSQIVNDFQKGDIAEGYSVSREKKESFPLTVTSAQKNPTAFYLCASSVSLSDGTDTQYFGPGTRLTVL.

This clone appeared once. The rearrangement uses TRBV5-1 and TRBJ2-5, with 9 bases lining up with TRBD1. The J call may be mistaken, given a closer DNA end match to TRBJ2-7. Germline CDR1 reads SGHRS; CDR2 reads YFSETQ. This CDR3 has 15 amino acids. In nucleotides, the CDR3 is TGCGCCAGCAGCAGGGACAGGGCCAGCTCCTACGAGCAGTACTTC. Protein product: CASSRDRASSYEQYF.

This clone showed up just a few times. The rearrangement joins TRBV5-5 to TRBJ2-5; 14 positions agree with TRBD2. The germline gives CDR1 SGHKS, CDR2 YYEKEE (reference sequence). Germline trimming cut 4 bases from V and 6 bases from J; bases unmatched to any gene: 5. This CDR3 region has 15 residues. CDR3 DNA sequence: TGTGCCAGCAGCCAGGGACTAGCGGGGGTTAAGACCCAGTACTTC. Protein: CASSQGLAGVKTQYF. The whole variable domain, filled in from reference TRBV5-5 and TRBJ2-5, reads DAGVTQSPTHLIKTRGQQVTLRCSPISGHKSVSWYQQVLGQGPQFIFQYYEKEERGRGNFPDRFSARQFPNYSSELNVNALLLGDSALYLCASSQGLAGVKTQYFGPGTRLLVL.